These T cell receptor beta chains were read from a single sample in a study of cytomegalovirus exposure and HLA in healthy donors. Profiling relied on immunoSEQ multiplex PCR, and the TCRdb table lists in-frame clones only, not all of them. The table lists 90,000 to 120,000 clones, roughly 70% of them singletons. What was sequenced was PBMCs. The receptors shown here come from a middle-aged woman in good health and CMV-seropositive. The CDR3 runs from the conserved cysteine through the conserved F or W. The D gene is left open where the match is weak. Clone size is stated in some rows and not others, as once, few, many or a class when expanded.

J gene | D gene | clone size | V gene | CDR3 protein | CDR3 DNA
TRBJ2-6 | NA | once | TRBV7-3 | CASSRGSGANVLTF | TGTGCCAGCAGCCGGGGCTCTGGGGCCAACGTCCTGACTTTC
TRBJ1-5 | NA | once | TRBV5-4 | CASSAPFGSPYSNQPQHF | TGTGCCAGCAGCGCCCCGTTCGGGTCACCCTATAGCAATCAGCCCCAGCATTTT
TRBJ2-1 | TRBD1 | NA | TRBV4-1 | CASSWQPGQGKYNEQFF | TGCGCCAGCAGCTGGCAGCCTGGACAGGGGAAATACAATGAGCAGTTCTTC
TRBJ2-7 | NA | NA | TRBV4-1 | CASSQPGDYEQYF | TGCGCCAGCAGCCAGCCAGGGGATTACGAGCAGTACTTC
TRBJ1-4 | NA | NA | TRBV7-2 | CASSRSQGSNEKLFF | TGTGCCAGCAGCCGGAGCCAGGGGTCTAATGAAAAACTGTTTTTT
TRBJ1-5 | TRBD1 | few | TRBV10-3 | CAISDSDRGYQPQHF | TGTGCCATCAGTGACTCCGACAGGGGGTATCAGCCCCAGCATTTT
TRBJ2-7 | TRBD2 | few | TRBV5-1 | CASSLVAGTSYEQYF | TGCGCCAGCAGCTTGGTGGCCGGGACTAGTTACGAGCAGTACTTC
TRBJ2-7 | NA | few | TRBV25-1 | CASSEPGDRREQYF | TGTGCCAGCAGTGAACCCGGGGATCGACGGGAGCAGTACTTC
TRBJ2-2 | TRBD1 | NA | TRBV7-3 | CAGSPGTGAPTGELFF | TGTGCCGGCAGCCCGGGGACAGGGGCGCCCACCGGGGAGCTGTTTTTT
TRBJ2-5 | TRBD2 | NA | TRBV9 | CASSVTGTSKETQYF | TGTGCCAGCAGCGTCACCGGGACTAGCAAAGAGACCCAGTACTTC
TRBJ1-3 | NA | NA | TRBV28 | CASSEGNSGNTIYF | TGTGCCAGCAGTGAGGGAAACTCTGGAAACACCATATATTTT
TRBJ1-5 | TRBD1 | NA | TRBV15 | CATSQQGDQPQHF | TGTGCCACCAGCCAACAGGGGGATCAGCCCCAGCATTTT
TRBJ2-7 | NA | NA | TRBV15 | CATSTFIRGSNEQYF | TGTGCCACCAGCACCTTCATCCGGGGGAGTAACGAGCAGTACTTC
TRBJ1-1 | NA | NA | TRBV30 | CAWSANRRTEAFF | TGTGCCTGGAGTGCCAACCGGAGGACTGAAGCTTTCTTT
TRBJ2-2 | TRBD1 | NA | TRBV7-8 | CASSFEGGGGELFF | TGTGCCAGCAGCTTCGAAGGGGGCGGCGGGGAGCTGTTTTTT
TRBJ2-7 | TRBD2 | NA | TRBV30 | CAWSLAGAYEQYF | TGTGCCTGGAGCTTGGCGGGGGCCTACGAGCAGTACTTC
TRBJ1-1 | NA | NA | TRBV5-1 | CASSLVTDTEAFF | TGCGCCAGCAGCTTGGTCACAGACACTGAAGCTTTCTTT
TRBJ1-6 | NA | NA | TRBV30 | CAWSVYRTADSSYNSPLHF | TGTGCCTGGAGTGTATATCGGACAGCAGATAGCTCCTATAATTCACCCCTCCACTTT
TRBJ2-2 | NA | NA | TRBV5-6 | CASSPLGQGELFF | TGTGCCAGCAGCCCGCTCGGACAGGGGGAGCTGTTTTTT
TRBJ2-2 | TRBD2 | NA | TRBV12-5 | CASGDAGGRTGELFF | TGTGCTAGTGGTGATGCGGGGGGGCGAACCGGGGAGCTGTTTTTT
TRBJ1-2 | NA | few | TRBV7-9 | CSSSLALAGYTF | TGTTCCAGCAGCTTAGCGCTCGCGGGCTACACCTTC
TRBJ2-7 | TRBD1 | NA | TRBV30 | CALRQGEAYEQYF | TGTGCCTTACGACAGGGCGAAGCCTACGAGCAGTACTTC
TRBJ2-1 | TRBD1 | NA | TRBV9 | CASSTEGQGGNEQFF | TGTGCCAGCAGCACCGAGGGACAGGGTGGGAATGAGCAGTTCTTC
TRBJ1-2 | NA | NA | TRBV6-1 | CASTPGTLGGYTF | TGTGCCAGCACCCCTGGGACTCTGGGAGGCTACACCTTC
TRBJ1-2 | NA | few | TRBV30 | CAWSPGKQGHWGYTF | TGTGCCTGGAGCCCCGGGAAGCAGGGGCACTGGGGCTACACCTTC
TRBJ1-6 | NA | NA | TRBV5-4 | CASSRRDFGSPLHF | TGTGCCAGCAGCCGCCGGGACTTCGGTTCACCCCTCCACTTT
TRBJ2-2 | NA | once | TRBV30 | CARSGQGNTGELFF | TGTGCCAGGAGTGGTCAGGGGAACACCGGGGAGCTGTTTTTT
TRBJ1-1 | NA | NA | TRBV5-1 | CASSNREGMNTEAFF | TGCGCCAGCAGCAATCGGGAGGGAATGAACACTGAAGCTTTCTTT
TRBJ1-1 | NA | NA | TRBV27 | CASSRWGGEAFF | TGTGCCAGCAGTAGGTGGGGGGGTGAAGCTTTCTTT
TRBJ2-5 | NA | NA | TRBV21-1 | CASSNYSGEETQYF | TGTGCCAGCAGCAATTATTCAGGGGAAGAGACCCAGTACTTC
TRBJ1-1 | NA | NA | TRBV7-2 | CASSLSRDTEAFF | TGTGCCAGCAGCTTATCCAGGGACACTGAAGCTTTCTTT
TRBJ1-1 | TRBD1 | NA | TRBV11-2 | CASSLDPGGNTEAFF | TGTGCCAGCAGCTTAGATCCAGGGGGGAACACTGAAGCTTTCTTT
TRBJ1-3 | NA | NA | TRBV19 | CASSGTEFSGNTIYF | TGTGCCAGTAGTGGCACAGAGTTCTCTGGAAACACCATATATTTT
TRBJ1-1 | TRBD1 | NA | TRBV19 | CASKRETGGGTEAFF | TGTGCCAGTAAGAGGGAAACAGGGGGCGGCACTGAAGCTTTCTTT
TRBJ2-5 | TRBD2 | few | TRBV19 | CASSPLAAIAQETQYF | TGTGCCAGTAGTCCCCTAGCGGCGATAGCCCAAGAGACCCAGTACTTC
TRBJ1-1 | NA | NA | TRBV29-1 | CSVRGGRELYTEAFF | TGCAGCGTTCGGGGGGGTAGGGAGCTCTACACTGAAGCTTTCTTT
TRBJ2-2 | TRBD2 | NA | TRBV4-2 | CASSPGLLAGGQTGELFF | TGTGCCAGCAGCCCGGGATTACTAGCGGGGGGACAGACCGGGGAGCTGTTTTTT
TRBJ1-5 | NA | NA | TRBV30 | CAWSRGEDQPQHF | TGTGCCTGGAGTAGAGGGGAGGATCAGCCCCAGCATTTT
TRBJ2-5 | TRBD1 | NA | TRBV5-6 | CASSRDRAQETQYF | TGTGCCAGCAGCCGGGACAGGGCTCAAGAGACCCAGTACTTC